One sample yielded the 30 T cell receptor beta chains listed below, sequenced in a study of blood T cell repertoires in COVID-19. Sequenced by immunoSEQ multiplex PCR; TCRdb stores in-frame clones only, minus some. The table has 90,000 or so clones, roughly nine tenths seen once. The sequencing sample was made of peripheral blood. These receptor sequences come from a woman of 80 years or more with active COVID-19.

The V call is TRBV7-8, the J call TRBJ1-3; TRBD1 matches 8 bases. Germline lookup yields CDR1 SGHVS and CDR2 FQNEAQ. CDR3 length: 16 residues. V lost 0 bases and J lost 5; bases outside the gene matches: 6. The CDR3, as DNA: TGTGCCAGCAGCTTAGCCGGACAGGGCACAAGAAACACCATATATTTT. It translates to CASSLAGQGTRNTIYF.

The rearrangement joins TRBV3-1 (or the pseudogene TRBV3-2) to TRBJ2-7; the match to TRBD2 covers 9 bases. From germline, CDR1 is LGHDT and CDR2 YNNKEL (reference sequence). There are 15 residues in the CDR3. The trim removed 4 bases at V and 2 bases at J, leaving 6 bases unmatched. As DNA, the CDR3 is TGTGCCAGCAGCCTCTTAGCGGGAGCCCCCTACGAGCAGTACTTC. Its translation: CASSLLAGAPYEQYF.

Only a few counts were recorded for this clone. The chain combines TRBV4-1 with TRBJ2-1; D unclear. Germline CDR1 reads MGHRA; CDR2 reads YSYEKL. The CDR3 covers 16 residues. V gave up 0 bases and J gave up 3 bases, with 12 bases separating them. The CDR3: CASSQDRLSSYNEQFF. In DNA, the CDR3 is TGCGCCAGCAGCCAAGATCGACTGAGCAGCTACAATGAGCAGTTCTTC.

The genes are TRBV10-3 and TRBJ1-2, with a weak D call TRBD1 (5 bases). In germline, CDR1 is ENHRY, CDR2 SYGVKD. V was clipped by 1 base and J by 7 bases, with 16 bases between them. The CDR3 covers 15 residues. The CDR3 DNA reads as TGTGCCATCAGTGAGTTAAGACAGTCCTCGGCTGGCTACACCTTC. It encodes CAISELRQSSAGYTF.

The rearrangement uses TRBV18 and TRBJ1-5; no clear D. The CDR3 sequence is 12 residues long. Germline V gene lookup returns CDR1 KGHSH and CDR2 LQKENI. Trimming left V 4 bases short and J 6 bases short, with 7 bases between. CDR3 sequence (DNA): TGTGCCAGCTCACTTGATAGTCAGCCCCAGCATTTT. It specifies CASSLDSQPQHF.

V gene TRBV27 combines with J gene TRBJ2-7; 11 bases line up with TRBD1. Trimming took 2 bases from V and 4 from J; bases not matched to a gene: 4. Per germline, CDR1 MNHEY and CDR2 SMNVEV (reference sequence). This CDR3 comprises 15 residues. CDR3 region: CASSLGQGAGYEQYF. The CDR3 DNA is TGTGCCAGCAGTTTAGGACAGGGGGCCGGGTACGAGCAGTACTTC.

This chain uses TRBV7-9 with TRBJ2-7, with D perhaps matching TRBD2 (6 bases). The V and J ends lost 0 bases and 6 bases respectively, with 15 bases between them. This CDR3 contains 15 residues. CDR1 and CDR2 (germline): SEHNR, FQNEAQ (reference sequence). As DNA, the CDR3 is TGTGCCAGCAGCTTAGCGGGACTCCCCGTGAGCGAGCAGTACTTC. Protein: CASSLAGLPVSEQYF.

The chain joins TRBV6-6 to TRBJ2-1, with D perhaps TRBD2 (6 bases). The V end was cut by 0 bases, the J end by 5 bases, with 11 bases between. Germline V CDR1 and CDR2: MNHNY, SVGAGI (reference sequence). This CDR3 spans 15 amino acids. The CDR3 DNA follows: TGTGCCAGCAGTTACTCCCGACTAGGCCACAATGAGCAGTTCTTC. Encoded protein: CASSYSRLGHNEQFF.

This chain joins TRBV12-3 or TRBV12-4 and TRBJ1-6; D is undetermined. The CDR3 runs 13 residues. The V and J ends lost 4 bases and 6 bases respectively, with 7 bases between them. The CDR3 spells CASSSLPNSPLHF. CDR3 in DNA: TGTGCCAGCAGTTCCCTACCTAATTCACCCCTCCACTTT.

J is TRBJ2-3 and V is TRBV28; TRBD1 agrees at 7 bases. The germline CDR1 and CDR2 sequences are MDHEN and SYDVKM. This CDR3 contains 19 residues. V shed 7 bases, J shed 1 base, and the junction held 20 bases outside the gene matches. The DNA of the CDR3 is TGTGCCAGCACATACCGACAGGGCTACCTTTGGGGACGCACAGATACGCAGTATTTT. Amino acids: CASTYRQGYLWGRTDTQYF.

This clone was observed a single time. This sequence joins TRBV9 and TRBJ2-5; TRBD2 might be the D (6 bases). The CDR3 length is 13 residues. Germline V CDR1 and CDR2: SGDLS, YYNGEE. The germline V and J ends were trimmed by 4 bases and 5 bases, with 12 bases remaining between them. The CDR3 spells CASSSTSLETQYF. The CDR3 DNA sequence: TGTGCCAGCAGCTCGACTAGTCTTGAGACCCAGTACTTC.

The chain couples TRBV15 to TRBJ2-6, with TRBD1 matching 9 bases. This CDR3 has 17 amino acids. V trimming: 7 bases; J trimming: 0 bases; junction bases outside the gene matches: 7. From germline, CDR1 is LNHNV and CDR2 YYDKDF (reference sequence). CDR3 protein: CATNRDRALSGANVLTF. The CDR3 DNA reads as TGTGCCACCAATAGGGACAGGGCCCTCTCTGGGGCCAACGTCCTGACTTTC.

This chain uses TRBV27 with TRBJ1-2; 10 bases fit TRBD1. The ends lost 5 bases at V and 7 bases at J; junction bases unmatched: 10. Germline CDR1 is MNHEY and CDR2 is SMNVEV (reference sequence). This CDR3 contains 15 residues. CDR3 DNA sequence: TGTGCCAGCAGTCCCTGGACAGGGGGTTCGACTGGCTACACCTTC. As protein: CASSPWTGGSTGYTF.

J is TRBJ2-5 and V is TRBV5-5, with D possibly matching TRBD1 (6 bases). The V gene lost 0 bases and the J gene lost 5 bases, with 11 bases spanning the gap. CDR1 and CDR2 from the germline V gene are SGHKS and YYEKEE (reference sequence). The length of the CDR3 is 14 residues. Here the CDR3 reads CASSLEGDEETQYF. The CDR3 region has the DNA TGTGCCAGCAGCTTGGAGGGGGACGAGGAGACCCAGTACTTC.

V usage is TRBV6-2 or TRBV6-3 and J usage is TRBJ1-4, with TRBD1 matching over 8 bases. The V segment lost 5 bases and the J segment 6 bases; nucleotides outside the gene matches: 8. Looked up from germline, CDR1 is MNHEY and CDR2 is SVGEGT. The CDR3 is made up of 15 amino acids. CDR3 in amino acids: CASSPQAGQDEKLFF. CDR3 in DNA: TGTGCCAGCAGTCCCCAGGCGGGACAGGATGAAAAACTGTTTTTT.

The chain employs TRBV27 and TRBJ1-2, with TRBD1 matching 8 bases. Germline CDR1 is MNHEY and CDR2 is SMNVEV (reference sequence). The CDR3 is made up of 13 amino acids. J gave up 4 bases and V 5 bases, and 3 bases lay outside the gene matches. The CDR3 is CASSVDRAYGYTF. CDR3 sequence (DNA): TGTGCCAGCAGTGTGGACAGGGCCTATGGCTACACCTTC.

The chain employs TRBV6-5 and TRBJ1-1; the D gene is possibly TRBD1 (5 bases). The CDR3 length is 13 residues. In germline, CDR1 is MNHEY, CDR2 SVGAGI. V gave up 9 bases and J gave up 0 bases, with 11 bases separating them. CDR3 amino acids: CASRGSMNTEAFF. The CDR3 nucleotides are TGTGCCAGTAGGGGTAGCATGAACACTGAAGCTTTCTTT.

In its sample, this clone was seen a few times. The chain carries TRBV15 and TRBJ2-1, with D perhaps matching TRBD2 (6 bases). The germline V and J ends were trimmed by 0 bases and 8 bases, with 23 bases remaining between them. The CDR3 contains 18 residues. Germline loops: CDR1 LNHNV, CDR2 YYDKDF (reference sequence). CDR3 DNA sequence: TGTGCCACCAGCAGAGATAGGATGGCCAGCGGGCTAATCGATGAGCAGTTCTTC. Residues: CATSRDRMASGLIDEQFF.

This chain uses TRBV6-2 or TRBV6-3 with TRBJ2-7; TRBD2 is a possible D gene (6 bases). Germline CDR1 is MNHEY and CDR2 is SVGEGT. The germline V and J ends were trimmed by 3 bases and 5 bases, with 35 bases remaining between them. The CDR3 is 21 residues long. This chain's CDR3 is CASSYPTVSGNDTASDDEQYF. DNA of the CDR3: TGTGCCAGCAGTTATCCCACTGTTTCGGGGAATGATACTGCTAGCGACGACGAGCAGTACTTC.

V usage is TRBV3-1 (or the pseudogene TRBV3-2) and J usage is TRBJ2-4, with 10 positions matching TRBD2. The germline V gene has CDR1 LGHDT and CDR2 YNNKEL (reference sequence). V lost 0 bases, J lost 2 bases, and 19 bases stayed unmatched. This CDR3 comprises 22 residues. The CDR3 DNA follows: TGTGCCAGCAGCCAAGAAAGGGGAAGGGAGCGGGAGGGCTTACCATCCAAAAACATTCAGTACTTC. Amino acids: CASSQERGREREGLPSKNIQYF.

The rearrangement joins TRBV3-1 (or the pseudogene TRBV3-2) to TRBJ2-1; D gene uncertain. The germline V gene encodes CDR1 LGHDT and CDR2 YNNKEL (reference sequence). Trimming stripped 1 base from V and 9 bases from J, with 7 bases between. The CDR3 extends over 12 amino acids. The CDR3 spells CASSQVPGEQFF. The CDR3 bases are TGTGCCAGCAGCCAAGTTCCCGGTGAGCAGTTCTTC.

This sequence joins TRBV19 and TRBJ1-2, with TRBD1 identical over 9 bases. CDR1 and CDR2 from the germline V gene are LNHDA and SQIVND (reference sequence). The V and J ends lost 5 bases and 7 bases, in that order; junction bases with no gene match: 5. The CDR3 contains 13 residues. CDR3 residues: CASSGDRAFGYTF. The DNA of the CDR3 is TGTGCCAGTAGTGGGGACAGGGCTTTTGGCTACACCTTC. Full variable domain (remainder filled in from reference TRBV19 and TRBJ1-2): DGGITQSPKYLFRKEGQNVTLSCEQNLNHDAMYWYRQDPGQGLRLIYYSQIVNDFQKGDIAEGYSVSREKKESFPLTVTSAQKNPTAFYLCASSGDRAFGYTFGSGTRLTVV.

The rearrangement joins TRBV19 to TRBJ1-6; D gene ambiguous. V gave up 4 bases and J gave up 0 bases, with 10 bases separating them. Germline lookup yields CDR1 LNHDA and CDR2 SQIVND (reference sequence). This CDR3 has 16 residues. In DNA form, the CDR3 reads TGTGCCAGTAGTAACAAGCCTAGCTCCTATAATTCACCCCTCCACTTT. Protein: CASSNKPSSYNSPLHF.

The chain combines TRBV20-1 with TRBJ2-1; TRBD2 might be the D (5 bases). The CDR3 is made up of 15 amino acids. Trimming took off 3 bases at V and 4 bases at J, with 16 bases between the two ends. Germline CDR1 reads DFQATT; CDR2 reads SNEGSKA (reference sequence). The CDR3 bases are TGCAGTGCTAGTTGGACTGGCGGATTGTACAATGAGCAGTTCTTC. Translated: CSASWTGGLYNEQFF.

The CDR3 region has the DNA TGTGCCACTCAGGGCCTTTCCGTCTTTTACTATAATTCACCCCTCCACTTT. The encoded protein is CATQGLSVFYYNSPLHF. V and J are TRBV28 and TRBJ1-6; TRBD1 might be the D (5 bases). Trimming shortened V by 10 bases and J by 3 bases, and 22 bases separated the two germline ends. The germline gives CDR1 MDHEN, CDR2 SYDVKM. This CDR3 has 17 amino acids. The full variable domain, with the rest looked up from reference TRBV28 and TRBJ1-6, is DVKVTQSSRYLVKRTGEKVFLECVQDMDHENMFWYRQDPGLGLRLIYFSYDVKMKEKGDIPEGYSVSREKKERFSLILESASTNQTSMYLCATQGLSVFYYNSPLHFGNGTRLTVT.

The chain couples TRBV11-3 to TRBJ2-1; 9 bases are a match to TRBD2. CDR3 length: 15 amino acids. Germline trimming cut 1 base from V and 10 bases from J; bases unmatched to any gene: 8. From germline, CDR1 is SGHNT and CDR2 YENEEA. The CDR3 coding sequence is TGTGCCAGCAGCTTAGGTGGTAGCGGGAGCGGCGAGCAGTTCTTC. Amino acids: CASSLGGSGSGEQFF. Drawing the rest from reference TRBV11-3 and TRBJ2-1, the complete variable domain is EAGVVQSPRYKIIEKKQPVAFWCNPISGHNTLYWYLQNLGQGPELLIRYENEEAVDDSQLPKDRFSAERLKGVDSTLKIQPAELGDSAVYLCASSLGGSGSGEQFFGPGTRLTVL.

This clone appeared once. The chain employs TRBV18 and TRBJ2-1, with D possibly being TRBD2 (5 bases). Germline CDR1 KGHSH, CDR2 LQKENI. V lost 3 bases and J 9 bases, leaving 9 bases between the germline ends. The CDR3 spans 12 residues. The CDR3, as DNA: TGTGCCAGCTCACCCCCCGGGGTTGAGCAGTTCTTC. It is translated as CASSPPGVEQFF.

V usage is TRBV19 and J usage is TRBJ2-5; 15 bases map to TRBD2. CDR1 is LNHDA and CDR2 is SQIVND in the germline V gene (reference sequence). The CDR3 is made up of 18 amino acids. V trimming: 4 bases; J trimming: 4 bases; junction bases outside the gene matches: 10. CDR3 nucleotides: TGTGCCAGTAGTACGGGACTAGCGGGAGGCTTTTGGCGAGAGACCCAGTACTTC. This encodes CASSTGLAGGFWRETQYF.

The V and J genes are TRBV4-2 and TRBJ2-1; 9 nucleotides match TRBD1. The V segment lost 1 base and the J segment 9 bases; nucleotides outside the gene matches: 13. CDR3 length: 17 residues. In germline, CDR1 is LGHNA, CDR2 YNFKEQ. The CDR3 sequence: CASSQVPLGTGFSEQFF. The CDR3 DNA is TGTGCCAGCAGCCAAGTCCCTTTAGGGACAGGGTTCAGTGAGCAGTTCTTC.

V gene TRBV4-3 combines with J gene TRBJ2-7, with D possibly being TRBD2 (5 bases). The CDR3 covers 15 residues. V was pared by 6 bases and J by 0 bases, with 15 bases between. Per the germline V gene, CDR1 is LGHNA and CDR2 is YSLEER. The CDR3 loop reads CASSWRQSSSYEQYF. Here the CDR3 DNA reads TGCGCCAGCAGTTGGAGGCAGTCGAGCTCCTACGAGCAGTACTTC.